This T cell receptor (beta chain) came from a study of CD8 T cells in ankylosing spondylitis. General study findings and limits: A motif of eight highly homologous TCR beta variants was seen as apparently characteristic of ankylosing spondylitis blood.

Many counts were recorded for this clonotype. Its antigen remains unknown. TCRdb called the 5' RACE reads again in MiXCR, with one record for every CDR3 protein. The sample consists of approximately 180,000 distinct CDR3 sequences, around a sixth of them appearing once. Specimen: blood, either unsorted or a sorted T cell fraction (not recorded which). This clonotype was sampled from a male donor between 5 and 35 years old with ankylosing spondylitis or in good health (not recorded which).

As DNA, the CDR3 is TGTGCCAGCAGTTACTCGAGGCTACGCACAGATACGCAGTATTTT. Residues: CASSYSRLRTDTQYF. The V and J genes are TRBV6-5 and TRBJ2-3; unclear D gene. V was pared by 0 bases and J by 1 base, with 8 bases between. This CDR3 contains 15 residues. The germline V gene encodes CDR1 MNHEY and CDR2 SVGAGI.